Listed below are T cell receptor beta chains from one sample, sequenced in a study of OX40 agonist ivuxolimab in advanced cancers. Repertoires were generated with immunoSEQ multiplex PCR, while TCRdb's copy carries only in-frame clones and drops some. The sample comprises tens of thousands of clones, 80% to 90% of which are singletons, and roughly 1.7% rests with the top ten. The sequenced sample was CD4+ or CD8+ T cells sorted from blood, obtained in a trial of the OX40 agonist ivuxolimab. The receptors were gathered from an adult with an advanced solid tumor such as melanoma, head and neck, liver or kidney cancer. The CDR3 runs from the conserved cysteine through the conserved F or W. A D gene is named only where the DNA matches it firmly. Size values are once, few and many counts, or a class for expanded clones, and some rows have none.

NA	TRBJ2-7	NA	TRBV4-3	CASSQDLVGVAYEQYF	TGCGCCAGCAGCCAAGATCTGGTGGGGGTGGCCTACGAGCAGTACTTC
NA	TRBJ2-5	NA	TRBV27	CASSPGHYSETQYF	TGTGCCAGCAGCCCCGGACACTACAGCGAGACCCAGTACTTC
once	TRBJ1-2	NA	TRBV7-3	CASSSGTQNYGYTF	TGTGCCAGCAGCTCGGGTACTCAGAACTATGGCTACACCTTC
NA	TRBJ1-3	TRBD1	TRBV9	CASSLRTGLEGNTIYF	TGTGCCAGCAGCTTGAGGACAGGACTGGAAGGAAACACCATATATTTT
NA	TRBJ2-3	TRBD1	TRBV28	CASSSGQVHYTQYF	TGTGCCAGCAGCTCGGGACAGGTGCATTATACGCAGTATTTT
few	TRBJ2-3	NA	TRBV5-4	CASSWPGPRARDTQYF	TGTGCCAGCAGCTGGCCGGGACCCAGGGCGAGAGATACGCAGTATTTT
NA	TRBJ2-4	NA	TRBV5-4	CASSLEGGSIQYF	TGTGCCAGCAGCTTGGAGGGGGGTAGCATTCAGTACTTC
NA	TRBJ1-6	TRBD1	TRBV4-1	CASSQTPGQGARSPLHF	TGCGCCAGCAGCCAAACTCCGGGACAGGGGGCTCGGTCACCCCTCCACTTT
NA	TRBJ1-5	NA	TRBV23-1	CASSQYPRGDQPQHF	TGCGCCAGCAGTCAATACCCCAGGGGCGATCAGCCCCAGCATTTT
NA	TRBJ2-3	NA	TRBV15	CATSRAVGSLFTDTQYF	TGTGCCACCAGCAGGGCTGTCGGCTCTTTATTTACAGATACGCAGTATTTT
NA	TRBJ2-7	TRBD1	TRBV27	CATRRQGPYEQYF	TGTGCCACCAGAAGACAGGGGCCCTACGAGCAGTACTTC
few	TRBJ2-7	TRBD1	TRBV5-4	CASGSRQGYDEQYF	TGTGCCAGCGGATCGAGACAGGGGTATGACGAGCAGTACTTC
NA	TRBJ2-1	NA	TRBV28	CASSRIYNEQFF	TGTGCCAGCAGCAGGATCTACAATGAGCAGTTCTTC
NA	TRBJ1-5	NA	TRBV2	CASRLRQEENQPQHF	TGTGCCAGCAGATTGCGACAGGAAGAAAATCAGCCCCAGCATTTT
once	TRBJ1-2	NA	TRBV5-5	CASSSLDYGYTF	TGTGCCAGCAGCTCCCTGGACTATGGCTACACCTTC
NA	TRBJ1-5	NA	TRBV7-2	CASSPQGLPNQPQHF	TGTGCCAGCAGCCCACAGGGTTTACCCAATCAGCCCCAGCATTTT
NA	TRBJ1-6	NA	TRBV7-3	CASSLTGVTNSPLHF	TGTGCCAGCAGCTTAACTGGAGTAACGAATTCACCCCTCCACTTT
NA	TRBJ2-7	NA	TRBV2	CASSRGAPYEQYF	TGTGCCAGCAGTCGCGGGGCCCCTTACGAGCAGTACTTC
once	TRBJ2-5	TRBD2	TRBV5-6	CASSFGLAGGPQETQYF	TGTGCCAGCAGCTTCGGACTAGCGGGGGGGCCGCAAGAGACCCAGTACTTC
NA	TRBJ1-5	NA	TRBV4-1	CASSQDQGGQPQHF	TGCGCCAGCAGCCAAGATCAAGGTGGTCAGCCCCAGCATTTT
NA	TRBJ1-1	NA	TRBV6-1	CASKASPITEAFF	TGTGCCAGCAAAGCAAGCCCAATCACTGAAGCTTTCTTT
NA	TRBJ2-1	NA	TRBV5-1	CASSLWDLSSYNEQFF	TGCGCCAGCAGCTTGTGGGACCTCAGCTCCTACAATGAGCAGTTCTTC
NA	TRBJ1-1	NA	TRBV4-1	CASSQEPRFGAFF	TGCGCCAGCAGCCAAGAACCCCGATTTGGAGCTTTCTTT
NA	TRBJ2-7	NA	TRBV5-1	CASSEEWDEQYF	TGCGCCAGCAGCGAGGAATGGGACGAGCAGTACTTC
once	TRBJ2-1	NA	TRBV7-2	CASNLDSYNEQFF	TGTGCCAGCAACTTAGACTCGTACAATGAGCAGTTCTTC
NA	TRBJ1-5	TRBD1	TRBV19	CASRGQGGNQPQHF	TGTGCCAGTAGAGGACAGGGTGGGAATCAGCCCCAGCATTTT
NA	TRBJ1-1	TRBD1	TRBV28	CASSWTGTNTEAFF	TGTGCCAGCAGTTGGACAGGTACAAACACTGAAGCTTTCTTT
NA	TRBJ1-2	TRBD1	TRBV2	CARSTLQGNYGYTF	TGTGCCCGCTCGACACTACAGGGGAACTATGGCTACACCTTC
NA	TRBJ1-5	TRBD1	TRBV2	CASSEWTGSNQPQHF	TGTGCCAGCAGTGAATGGACAGGGAGCAATCAGCCCCAGCATTTT
NA	TRBJ2-7	NA	TRBV7-2	CASSLRTASRNEQYF	TGTGCCAGCAGCCTTAGGACGGCCTCGCGTAATGAGCAGTACTTC
NA	TRBJ1-2	NA	TRBV5-4	CASSPGTAGSGRGGYTF	TGTGCCAGCAGCCCTGGGACGGCCGGGTCGGGGAGGGGTGGCTACACCTTC
NA	TRBJ1-1	NA	TRBV7-3	CASSGAMNTEAFF	TGTGCCAGCTCCGGAGCTATGAACACTGAAGCTTTCTTT
NA	TRBJ2-5	NA	TRBV6-1	CASSEASSRETQYF	TGTGCCAGCAGTGAAGCTAGTTCGCGGGAGACCCAGTACTTC
NA	TRBJ1-5	TRBD1	TRBV5-5	CASSLTGGGQPQHF	TGTGCCAGCAGCCTAACAGGGGGGGGTCAGCCCCAGCATTTT
NA	TRBJ2-5	NA	TRBV11-3	CASSRGGQETQYF	TGTGCCAGCAGCCGTGGGGGTCAAGAGACCCAGTACTTC
NA	TRBJ2-5	TRBD1	TRBV6-1	CAATRTGVEETQYF	TGTGCCGCCACGAGGACAGGGGTTGAGGAGACCCAGTACTTC
NA	TRBJ2-7	NA	TRBV6-6	CASSSLYEQYF	TGTGCCAGCAGTTCCTTATACGAGCAGTACTTC
NA	TRBJ1-4	TRBD1	TRBV7-2	CASRKDRGPRWSEKLFF	TGTGCCAGCAGGAAGGACAGGGGGCCAAGGTGGAGTGAAAAACTGTTTTTT
NA	TRBJ1-1	NA	TRBV6-5	CASTADTEAFF	TGTGCCAGCACGGCAGACACTGAAGCTTTCTTT
few	TRBJ1-5	NA	TRBV2	CASSEGNQPQHF	TGTGCCAGCAGTGAAGGGAATCAGCCCCAGCATTTT
few	TRBJ2-4	NA	TRBV4-1	CASSQVGGRGNIQYF	TGCGCCAGCAGCCAGGTTGGTGGCAGGGGAAACATTCAGTACTTC